These 2 T cell receptor beta chains were sequenced from one sample in a study of cytomegalovirus exposure and HLA in healthy donors. This PCR relied on a set of 60 Vbeta primers and 13 Jbeta primers. TCRdb's table, derived via immunoSEQ multiplex PCR, lists solely in-frame clones and lacks some. Of 150,000 to 200,000 clones in the sample, 80% are singletons; the top ten hold 9.5% to 10%. The sequencing input was PBMCs. These receptors were taken from a man in his late teens or twenties in good health and CMV-seropositive.

The genes are TRBV5-1 and TRBJ2-7; 11 nucleotides align to TRBD1. V was clipped by 3 bases and J by 9 bases; unmatched bases: 8. Per the germline V gene, CDR1 is SGHRS and CDR2 is YFSETQ. The CDR3 sequence is 14 residues long. CDR3 sequence reads: CASSYGTGGGGQYF. The CDR3 coding sequence is TGCGCCAGCAGCTACGGGACAGGGGGGGGAGGGCAGTACTTC. Full variable domain (remainder filled in from reference TRBV5-1 and TRBJ2-7): KAGVTQTPRYLIKTRGQQVTLSCSPISGHRSVSWYQQTPGQGLQFLFEYFSETQRNKGNFPGRFSGRQFSNSRSEMNVSTLELGDSALYLCASSYGTGGGGQYFGPGTRLTVT.

The chain couples TRBV6-1 to TRBJ1-2, with 9 bases that match TRBD1. The CDR3 totals 13 residues. V shed 6 bases and J 7 bases; nucleotides not matched to a gene: 6. Germline V CDR1 and CDR2: MNHNS, SASEGT. The CDR3 DNA follows: TGTGCCAGCAGGGGGGACAGGGTGAGTGGCTACACCTTC. This codes for CASRGDRVSGYTF.